One and the same sample provided the 15 T cell receptor beta chains below, sequenced in a study of PD-1 blockade in classical Hodgkin lymphoma. TCRdb's copy holds only in-frame clones and misses some; the assay was immunoSEQ multiplex PCR. Among about 13,000 clones listed, around 90% were seen once. Every patient experienced relapse after autologous stem cell transplantation, and brentuximab vedotin exposure varied. The material was peripheral blood mononuclear cells (PBMCs), obtained at baseline. These receptors originate from a human donor with classical Hodgkin lymphoma.

The chain carries TRBV5-8 and TRBJ2-7, with D perhaps assigned TRBD1 or TRBD2 (6 bases each). Germline V gene lookup returns CDR1 SGHTS and CDR2 YDEGEE. The CDR3 totals 14 residues. Trimming cost V 4 bases and J 2 bases, with 13 bases left between them. The CDR3 region is CASSPGDTTYEQYF. The CDR3 DNA follows: TGTGCCAGCAGCCCGGGGGACACTACCTACGAGCAGTACTTC.

This chain joins TRBV9 and TRBJ1-6; D gene unclear. Germline CDR1 is SGDLS and CDR2 is YYNGEE. CDR3 length: 12 residues. V dropped 2 bases and J dropped 13 bases, with 10 bases sitting between them. Here the CDR3 DNA reads TGTGCCAGCAGCGTGCAGAGTGGGCCCCTCCACTTT. This gives the protein CASSVQSGPLHF.

The chain couples TRBV6-1 to TRBJ2-7; 7 bases agree with TRBD2. The CDR3 spans 16 residues. Germline-derived CDR1 and CDR2 are MNHNS and SASEGT. V shed 3 bases and J 6 bases; nucleotides not matched to a gene: 14. The DNA of the CDR3 is TGTGCCAGCAGTGACGTGGGGGGGAGAGTCAGCCCCGAGCAGTACTTC. Protein product: CASSDVGGRVSPEQYF.

V gene TRBV30 combines with J gene TRBJ1-1, with TRBD1 as a possible D gene (5 bases). The ends were cut back, 3 bases at V and 4 bases at J, with 12 bases in the middle. The CDR3 has 13 amino acids. Germline assignment: CDR1 GTSNPN and CDR2 SVGIG (reference sequence). The CDR3 here is CAWSRAWSTEAFF. The CDR3 nucleotides read TGTGCCTGGAGCAGGGCATGGAGCACTGAAGCTTTCTTT.

The chain recombines TRBV2 with TRBJ1-2; tentative D call: TRBD1 (6 bases). V gave up 0 bases and J gave up 2 bases, with 10 bases separating them. CDR3 length: 15 amino acids. Looked up from germline, CDR1 is SNHLY and CDR2 is FYNNEI. The CDR3 sequence: CASSEAGAANYGYTF. The CDR3 bases are TGTGCCAGCAGTGAAGCGGGGGCGGCCAACTATGGCTACACCTTC.

V usage is TRBV12-5 and J usage is TRBJ1-1; no clear D. The length of the CDR3 is 13 residues. Germline V CDR1 and CDR2: LGHNT, FRNRAP. V lost 7 bases and J lost 4, with 13 bases in between. CDR3: CASAPTGFTEAFF. The CDR3 DNA is TGTGCTAGTGCTCCAACTGGGTTCACTGAAGCTTTCTTT. Full variable domain (remainder filled in from reference TRBV12-5 and TRBJ1-1): DARVTQTPRHKVTEMGQEVTMRCQPILGHNTVFWYRQTMMQGLELLAYFRNRAPLDDSGMPKDRFSAEMPDATLATLKIQPSEPRDSAVYFCASAPTGFTEAFFGQGTRLTVV.

The CDR3 is CASSFQDRGGRGQYF. The CDR3 DNA reads as TGTGCCAGCAGCTTTCAGGACAGGGGCGGGAGGGGGCAGTACTTC. This rearrangement joins TRBV5-8 to TRBJ2-7; possibly TRBD1 or TRBD2 for D (9 bases each). This CDR3 has 15 residues. V lost 2 bases and J 9 bases, leaving 21 bases between the germline ends. Germline V gene data show CDR1 as SGHTS and CDR2 as YDEGEE.

This clone was detected only once. This chain links TRBV29-1 with TRBJ2-7, with 12 bases identical to TRBD2. There are 14 residues in the CDR3. The V and J ends lost 6 bases and 5 bases, in that order; junction bases with no gene match: 8. Looked up from germline, CDR1 is SQVTM and CDR2 is ANQGSEA. The CDR3 reads CSVELAGGRDEQYF. The CDR3, as DNA: TGCAGCGTGGAACTAGCGGGAGGTCGCGACGAGCAGTACTTC.

CDR3 region: CASSLLGTDQPQHF. CDR3 sequence (DNA): TGCGCCAGCAGCCTACTCGGGACAGATCAGCCCCAGCATTTT. The rearrangement uses TRBV5-1 and TRBJ1-5, with 7 bases fitting TRBD1. V lost 4 bases to trimming and J lost 5 bases; unmatched junction nucleotides: 6. Germline CDR1 reads SGHRS; CDR2 reads YFSETQ. The CDR3 is made up of 14 amino acids.

Details on this clone: The same CDR3 also results from other DNA sequences found in this sample. CDR3 in DNA: TGTGCCAGCAGCTTAGTGAGTAGCGGGGGCCACTCCTACAATGAGCAGTTCTTC. Protein sequence: CASSLVSSGGHSYNEQFF. The chain employs TRBV7-2 and TRBJ2-1; 9 bases agree with TRBD2. In germline, CDR1 is SGHTA, CDR2 FQGNSA. V was clipped by 1 base and J by 0 bases; unmatched bases: 7. CDR3 length: 18 amino acids.

The chain combines TRBV6-6 with TRBJ2-1; the match to TRBD1 covers 8 bases. Germline CDR1 and CDR2: MNHNY and SVGAGI (reference sequence). The CDR3 totals 15 residues. Trimming removed 2 bases from V and 0 bases from J; junction bases left unmatched: 0. CDR3 region: CASSYGQGSYNEQFF. CDR3 DNA: TGTGCCAGCAGTTACGGACAGGGCTCCTACAATGAGCAGTTCTTC.

The chain recombines TRBV6-4 with TRBJ2-5; TRBD1 or TRBD2 may be the D gene (6 bases each). Germline V gene lookup returns CDR1 MRHNA and CDR2 SNTAGT. The CDR3 contains 15 residues. With 2 bases removed from V and 1 base from J, the gap between germline ends came to 11 bases. CDR3 sequence (DNA): TGTGCCAGCAGTGACCACGGGGGCCCCCAAGAGACCCAGTACTTC. Translating it yields CASSDHGGPQETQYF.

The rearrangement joins TRBV29-1 to TRBJ1-5; D call uncertain. This CDR3 region has 13 residues. CDR1 and CDR2 (germline): SQVTM, ANQGSEA. The V gene lost 7 bases and the J gene lost 4 bases, with 14 bases spanning the gap. This chain's CDR3 is CSAWAGGNQPQHF. CDR3 coding DNA: TGCAGCGCCTGGGCAGGTGGGAATCAGCCCCAGCATTTT.

The gene calls are TRBV7-2 and TRBJ2-5; weak D call: TRBD1 (7 bases). The CDR3 spans 14 residues. The ends were cut back, 5 bases at V and 5 bases at J, with 15 bases in the middle. Germline V gene sequence: CDR1 SGHTA, CDR2 FQGNSA. The CDR3 DNA is TGTGCCAGCAGCAGCCCAGGGGGGTGGGAGACCCAGTACTTC. It translates to CASSSPGGWETQYF.

This chain links TRBV10-3 with TRBJ2-7, with a possible D match to TRBD1 (6 bases). The germline CDR1 and CDR2 sequences are ENHRY and SYGVKD. V lost 2 bases, J lost 3 bases, and 14 bases lay in between. The CDR3 contains 15 residues. CDR3 in DNA: TGTGCCATCAGTGAGGGCCAGGGGTATAACTACGAGCAGTACTTC. Protein sequence: CAISEGQGYNYEQYF.